This T cell receptor beta chain was identified during a study of T cell repertoires in cytomegalovirus infection. The sample holds a few counts of this clonotype. Its cognate antigen is unknown. MiXCR, run by TCRdb on the reads, gives a single entry per CDR3 protein. Here the sample spans 570,000 or so distinct CDR3 sequences, roughly 43% being singletons. The CDR3 has 13 residues. Per germline, CDR1 MNHNS and CDR2 SASEGT. Trimming stripped 2 bases from V and 0 bases from J, with 4 bases between. This receptor was obtained from a human donor in good health (CMV status not recorded). Some clones in this sample may be carry-over from other donors' samples. Sequences were derived from cultured PBMCs, sampled from culture after CMV antigen stimulation. The J gene is TRBJ1-1, the V gene TRBV6-1; no clear D gene. This CDR3 reads CASSELMNTEAFF. CDR3 in DNA: TGTGCCAGCAGTGAATTAATGAACACTGAAGCTTTCTTT.